The clone carrying this T cell receptor (beta chain) was recorded a few times. Its target is unknown. This entry is derived from a study of T cell repertoires in cytomegalovirus infection. Points from the study as a whole: Predominance within the ex vivo response was attributable to HLA-C-restricted CMV-specific TCR beta clonotypes.

Germline CDR1 KGHDR, CDR2 SFDVKD. This CDR3 has 12 amino acids. V was clipped by 2 bases and J by 10 bases, with 8 bases between them. TCRdb redid the calling of the reads with MiXCR, one entry per CDR3 protein. The repertoire has 650,000 to 900,000 distinct CDR3 sequences, approximately 29% of them found once; the top ten carry roughly 12%. This rearrangement joins TRBV24-1 to TRBJ2-1, with D hard to call. The receptor's source is a human donor in good health (CMV status not recorded). Some clones in this sample may be carry-over from other donors' samples. The sequencing here drew on cultured CD8+ T cells from PBMCs, taken from culture after CMV antigen stimulation. CDR3: CATSDSAAEQFF. The CDR3 nucleotides are TGTGCCACCAGTGATTCGGCAGCCGAGCAGTTCTTC.